The rows below give T cell receptor beta chains drawn from one sample of a study of T cell repertoires in cytomegalovirus infection. TCRdb reprocessed the reads via MiXCR and lists one record per CDR3 protein. Of more than 200,000 distinct CDR3 sequences in the sample, approximately 10% were seen once. The sample consisted of PBMCs. These receptors came from a human donor in good health (CMV status not recorded). Some clones in this sample may be carry-over from other donors' samples. The CDR3 runs from the conserved cysteine through the conserved F or W. Size is stated for part of the rows, as once, few or many counts, or as a class when the clone is expanded.

clone_size	v_call	cdr3_aa
many	TRBV6-2/TRBV6-3	CASRDQGAGNQPQHF
many	TRBV12-3/TRBV12-4	CASSHLGRYEQYF
many	TRBV7-2	CASSSTGTSFNEQFF
NA	TRBV28	CASSLNPTNEKLFF
many	TRBV6-1	CASSSRALAKQETQYF
NA	TRBV9	CASSVGAVMGTEAFF
few	TRBV7-8	CASSMSAVTYEQYF
many	TRBV12-3/TRBV12-4	CASSLGQPNTGELFF
few	TRBV7-8	CASSLGPSSTDTQYF
NA	TRBV7-2	CASSSPLVRAFF
NA	TRBV24-1	CATSDPTGGRETQYF
many	TRBV28	CASSQATRGYYGYTF
many	TRBV7-2	CASSEGLRTDTQYF
many	TRBV7-2	CASSLSQRELFF
NA	TRBV2	CASEPRRSGTGELFF
many	TRBV7-2	CASSLGAGGTAYEQYF
many	TRBV7-2	CASSPGTSGGQNTQYF
few	TRBV7-2	CASSLDINMNTEAFF
many	TRBV19	CASSIVFGQFGDTQYF
NA	TRBV28	CASSWDRGETKTQYF
few	TRBV6-2/TRBV6-3	CASTGGAGGENEQFF
many	TRBV7-2	CASSPDDRRGGYTF
NA	TRBV2	CASSARSTNTGELFF
many	TRBV7-3	CASGYGSGTPNEKLFF
many	TRBV24-1	CATSDLRPRARGLYEQYF
few	TRBV19	CASSIAHAGNQPQHF
many	TRBV7-9	CASSPDRGTTNEKLFF
few	TRBV20-1	CSARGAGGAGTDTQYF
many	TRBV24-1	CATSGQPRLAGELFF
many	TRBV28	CASSLYGLGLDGYTF
few	TRBV19	CASRRRGAVNAEAFF
NA	TRBV6-6	CASSLEWGGELFF
few	TRBV7-2	CASTRDSGADEQYF
many	TRBV18	CASSPPARGDEKLFF
few	TRBV29-1	CSVEDPGGSPYNEQFF
many	TRBV7-9	CASRPIAGGSYEQYF
many	TRBV7-2	CASSLIRGGSQETQYF
few	TRBV19	CASSIPYDGRDTEAFF
many	TRBV7-6	CASSLEGLIGETQYF
many	TRBV29-1	CSVSINYEQYF
many	TRBV11-2	CASSYGLAGWSEQYF
NA	TRBV5-1	CASSNGVDPSKYF
NA	TRBV5-1	CASRQGLNNSPLHF
many	TRBV7-2	CASSYRENRSNTIYF
NA	TRBV19	CASSPGAGVWYSEQYF
NA	TRBV7-2	CASSAGTSGIETQYF
many	TRBV7-2	CASSLYGGRNQKTQYF
NA	TRBV7-2	CASSLRRGGGTSGEKLFF
many	TRBV7-2	CASRLKGAPEAFF
few	TRBV5-6	CASRTGTRGYEQYF
many	TRBV7-2	CASSLGAKSFNEQFF
NA	TRBV5-5	CASSLDGQARNEQFF
many	TRBV7-9	CASSLAPGRNSPLHF
many	TRBV7-2	CASSLDLAGGGEQYF
many	TRBV7-3	CASSLAQTNTGELFF
NA	TRBV2	CASSPGTSPTDTQYF
few	TRBV20-1	CSAPRPGMNTEAFF